This T cell receptor beta chain is drawn from a study of blood T cell repertoires in COVID-19. The CDR3 runs to 13 residues. V shed 7 bases, J shed 4 bases, and the junction held 3 bases outside the gene matches. The V gene's germline CDR1 is MDHEN and CDR2 SYDVKM. The table came from immunoSEQ multiplex PCR; TCRdb's copy has only in-frame clones and leaves some out. The profile shows some 180,000 clones, 85% to 90% of them singletons. This chain uses TRBV28 with TRBJ1-2; TRBD1 matches 10 bases. The sequence came from a man between 65 and 79 years old with active or convalescent COVID-19. The sequenced sample consisted of peripheral blood. CDR3 in DNA: TGTGCCAGCACGGGACAGGGGTTCTATGGCTACACCTTC. It specifies CASTGQGFYGYTF.